This T cell receptor beta chain was sequenced in a study of T cell changes during pregnancy in multiple sclerosis (dated by TCRdb to the late 2010s). Regarding the complete study: In women with multiple sclerosis, the researchers looked at how the T cell repertoire shifted as pregnancy progressed.

A remark on this clone: The antigen this receptor binds is unknown. No per-base quality is available; no much larger clone lies one base away.

To prepare the library, the immunoSEQ multiplex PCR assay was applied. TCRdb obtained this table from immuneACCESS and retained in-frame rearrangements with V and J assigned. These tables miss some clones; where compared with another copy, unresolved V genes account for less than half of the shortfall, and the remainder is unexplained. The sample table lists 35,000 to 45,000 clones, more than 90% of them with a count of one. About 2% of the sample goes to the ten largest clones. The receptor comes from a female donor in good health, enrolled as a control in a pregnancy study. This sample comprised CD4+ T cells from peripheral blood mononuclear cells, obtained after pregnancy.

The sequence in DNA is TGTGCCAGCAGGGTCGGGGGGGAGTCCTACGAGCAGTACTTC. Translated, this gives CASRVGGESYEQYF. The V and J genes are TRBV5-4 and TRBJ2-7; 8 of the junction bases match TRBD2. From a lookup of the germline V gene (reference sequence), CDR1 and CDR2 are SGHNT and YYREEE. V is pruned by 5 bases and J by 1 base, leaving 5 bases of the junction without a gene match. Taken from cysteine to phenylalanine, the CDR3 has 14 residues. Of all the DNA, just the CDR3 is kept, 42 bases in frame from base 1.